These T cell receptor beta chains were read from a single sample in a study of blood T cell repertoires in COVID-19. Libraries were prepared by immunoSEQ multiplex PCR; TCRdb keeps only in-frame clonotypes and omits some of them. The table shows 90,000 to 110,000 clones, with 60% to 85% occurring only once. Sequencing was carried out using peripheral blood. The receptor source for this set is a human donor in a cohort sampled during active or convalescent COVID-19. CDR3s include the opening cysteine and the closing phenylalanine or tryptophan. The D gene is left open where the match is weak. Expanded clones get a size class; other rows say once, few or many, or leave the size out.

abundance	v_gene	d_gene	j_gene	CDR3aa	CDR3nt
few	TRBV18	NA	TRBJ1-3	CASSPYDTSSGNTIYF	TGTGCCAGCTCACCATACGACACAAGCTCTGGAAACACCATATATTTT
few	TRBV9	TRBD1	TRBJ2-2	CASGGTGYTGELFF	TGTGCCAGCGGCGGGACAGGGTACACCGGGGAGCTGTTTTTT
NA	TRBV11-3	NA	TRBJ2-3	CASSSEDGHLEDTQYF	TGTGCCAGCAGCTCAGAGGACGGACATTTGGAAGATACGCAGTATTTT
NA	TRBV7-3	TRBD2	TRBJ2-3	CASSLMPPGGRAGDTQYF	TGTGCCAGCAGCTTAATGCCCCCCGGCGGGAGGGCCGGAGATACGCAGTATTTT
NA	TRBV9	TRBD1	TRBJ2-5	CASSAGTVQYF	TGTGCCAGCAGCGCCGGGACAGTCCAGTACTTC
once	TRBV7-9	TRBD1	TRBJ1-2	CASSLGGTGNNYGYTF	TGTGCCAGCAGCTTAGGCGGGACAGGGAATAACTATGGCTACACCTTC
NA	TRBV19	NA	TRBJ1-4	CASRPRGGSNEKLFF	TGTGCCAGTCGGCCTCGTGGCGGCTCTAATGAAAAACTGTTTTTT
NA	TRBV7-3	NA	TRBJ1-1	CASSLNSGLTEAFF	TGTGCCAGCAGCTTAAATTCAGGGCTAACTGAAGCTTTCTTT
NA	TRBV18	TRBD1	TRBJ1-6	CASSLNRDRNSPLHF	TGTGCCAGCTCCCTCAATAGGGACAGAAATTCACCCCTCCACTTT
NA	TRBV4-3	NA	TRBJ1-3	CASSRIRGNGNTIYF	TGCGCCAGCAGCCGGATCAGGGGTAACGGAAACACCATATATTTT
NA	TRBV19	NA	TRBJ1-5	CASSISRAGSQPQHF	TGTGCCAGTAGTATTTCTCGGGCAGGGTCTCAGCCCCAGCATTTT
few	TRBV6-6	TRBD1	TRBJ2-1	CASSYIRTGRNNEQFF	TGTGCCAGCAGTTACATTCGGACAGGGAGAAACAATGAGCAGTTCTTC
NA	TRBV24-1	TRBD2	TRBJ2-7	CATSDLIAGGSSYEQYF	TGTGCCACCAGTGACCTCATAGCGGGGGGTTCCTCCTACGAGCAGTACTTC
few	TRBV7-8	TRBD1	TRBJ1-3	CASSLAAKQGTGNTIYF	TGTGCCAGCAGCTTAGCTGCGAAACAGGGGACTGGAAACACCATATATTTT
NA	TRBV19	NA	TRBJ2-2	CASSTSRGRELFF	TGTGCCAGTAGTACCTCCAGGGGCCGGGAGCTGTTTTTT
NA	TRBV11-2	NA	TRBJ2-3	CASSLGAGFADTQYF	TGTGCCAGCAGCTTAGGGGCAGGGTTCGCAGATACGCAGTATTTT
NA	TRBV19	NA	TRBJ2-7	CASSAAGESSYEQYF	TGTGCCAGTAGCGCGGCTGGTGAAAGCTCCTACGAGCAGTACTTC
NA	TRBV28	NA	TRBJ2-1	CASSRDSRNEQFF	TGTGCCAGCAGTCGGGACTCGAGGAATGAGCAGTTCTTC
few	TRBV19	TRBD1	TRBJ2-7	CASSMRMTGIAEQYF	TGTGCCAGTAGTATGCGAATGACAGGGATCGCCGAGCAGTACTTC
NA	TRBV18	TRBD1	TRBJ2-5	CASSTGVQETQYF	TGTGCCAGCTCAACAGGGGTCCAAGAGACCCAGTACTTC
NA	TRBV21-1	NA	TRBJ1-3	CASSIKKGASSGNTIYF	TGTGCCAGCAGCATCAAGAAGGGGGCCTCGTCTGGAAACACCATATATTTT
once	TRBV18	TRBD1	TRBJ1-4	CASSSQGDSEKLFF	TGTGCCAGCTCATCGCAGGGGGACAGCGAAAAACTGTTTTTT
once	TRBV5-8	TRBD1	TRBJ2-7	CASSLGQGRFTYEQYF	TGTGCCAGCAGCTTGGGACAGGGGCGATTCACCTACGAGCAGTACTTC
NA	TRBV7-2	TRBD1	TRBJ1-2	CASSLESGQGDGYTF	TGTGCCAGCAGCTTAGAGTCCGGACAGGGTGATGGCTACACCTTC
NA	TRBV27	TRBD1	TRBJ2-7	CASSLGARGPGTYEQYF	TGTGCCAGCAGTTTAGGGGCCAGGGGGCCAGGAACATACGAGCAGTACTTC
NA	TRBV29-1	TRBD1	TRBJ2-2	CSVGYRGGTGELFF	TGCAGCGTGGGCTACAGGGGTGGCACCGGGGAGCTGTTTTTT
NA	TRBV11-3	NA	TRBJ2-6	CASSPRRQGLSGANVLTF	TGTGCCAGCAGCCCCCGGCGCCAGGGCCTCTCTGGGGCCAACGTCCTGACTTTC
NA	TRBV6-2/TRBV6-3	NA	TRBJ2-3	CASSYDRTTDTQYF	TGTGCCAGCAGTTACGACAGGACGACAGATACGCAGTATTTT
NA	TRBV7-6	NA	TRBJ1-4	CASSLLQGGSPEKLFF	TGTGCCAGCAGCTTATTGCAGGGCGGCTCTCCGGAAAAACTGTTTTTT
NA	TRBV10-3	TRBD1	TRBJ2-7	CAISIRTGGSYEQYF	TGTGCCATCAGCATCAGGACAGGGGGCTCCTACGAGCAGTACTTC
NA	TRBV18	NA	TRBJ1-4	CASSRETVTGTTNEKLFF	TGTGCCAGCTCACGCGAGACCGTTACAGGGACAACTAATGAAAAACTGTTTTTT
NA	TRBV18	TRBD2	TRBJ2-2	CASSPSSGSSPTGELFF	TGTGCCAGCTCACCGTCTAGCGGAAGTTCTCCCACCGGGGAGCTGTTTTTT
NA	TRBV30	NA	TRBJ1-2	CAWRDAPPGNYGYTF	TGTGCCTGGAGGGACGCACCCCCGGGGAACTATGGCTACACCTTC
once	TRBV20-1	NA	TRBJ2-1	CSAREEREQFF	TGCAGTGCTAGAGAGGAGCGTGAGCAGTTCTTC
once	TRBV4-1	NA	TRBJ2-1	CASSQVGGSYNEQFF	TGCGCCAGCAGCCAAGTGGGGGGCTCCTACAATGAGCAGTTCTTC
NA	TRBV14	NA	TRBJ1-2	CASSQDYPAGYYGYTF	TGTGCCAGCAGCCAAGATTACCCCGCAGGGTACTATGGCTACACCTTC
NA	TRBV5-1	NA	TRBJ2-5	CASSLQGPETQYF	TGCGCCAGCAGCCTGCAGGGCCCAGAGACCCAGTACTTC
many	TRBV7-6	TRBD1	TRBJ1-1	CASSLVGGQGRAFF	TGTGCCAGCAGCTTAGTTGGAGGACAGGGGAGAGCTTTCTTT
NA	TRBV19	TRBD1	TRBJ2-5	CASSRTSDRGGTQYF	TGTGCCAGTAGTCGCACCTCCGACAGGGGGGGGACCCAGTACTTC
NA	TRBV4-1	TRBD1	TRBJ2-3	CASSQGIGTGGPSTQYF	TGCGCCAGCAGCCAAGGAATTGGGACAGGGGGCCCTTCGACGCAGTATTTT
NA	TRBV28	NA	TRBJ1-1	CASSPPGRVNTEAFF	TGTGCCAGCAGCCCCCCGGGCAGGGTGAACACTGAAGCTTTCTTT
NA	TRBV5-4	TRBD1	TRBJ2-3	CASRNRDRGIRSTDTQYF	TGTGCCAGCAGAAACCGGGACAGGGGGATTCGTAGCACAGATACGCAGTATTTT
few	TRBV5-4	NA	TRBJ2-1	CASSFGNEQFF	TGTGCCAGCAGCTTCGGCAATGAGCAGTTCTTC
NA	TRBV5-1	NA	TRBJ1-4	CASTRGGDEKLFF	TGCGCCAGCACCCGCGGGGGAGACGAAAAACTGTTTTTT
many	TRBV30	TRBD1	TRBJ1-6	CASGTVHNSPLHF	TGTGCCTCAGGGACAGTACATAATTCACCCCTCCACTTT
once	TRBV18	NA	TRBJ2-2	CASSPLQNTGELFF	TGTGCCAGCTCACCACTCCAAAACACCGGGGAGCTGTTTTTT
NA	TRBV27	TRBD2	TRBJ2-7	CASRPSSGARYEQYF	TGTGCCAGCAGACCCTCTAGCGGAGCACGCTACGAGCAGTACTTC
NA	TRBV2	NA	TRBJ2-7	CASSDRFYEQYF	TGTGCCAGCAGTGACCGGTTCTACGAGCAGTACTTC
few	TRBV28	NA	TRBJ2-7	CASSLGGYEQYF	TGTGCCAGCAGTTTGGGGGGCTACGAGCAGTACTTC
NA	TRBV5-1	NA	TRBJ2-1	CASSSVTGIEQFF	TGCGCCAGCAGCTCAGTAACAGGGATTGAGCAGTTCTTC
few	TRBV6-2/TRBV6-3	NA	TRBJ1-5	CASSYAGFGQPQHF	TGTGCCAGCAGTTACGCAGGGTTCGGTCAGCCCCAGCATTTT
NA	TRBV7-7	TRBD2	TRBJ2-5	CASSLGLAGGETQYF	TGTGCTAGCAGCCTGGGACTAGCGGGAGGGGAGACCCAGTACTTC
few	TRBV4-3	TRBD1	TRBJ1-5	CASSHYRGGNQPQHF	TGCGCCAGCAGCCACTACAGGGGCGGCAATCAGCCCCAGCATTTT
NA	TRBV7-2	NA	TRBJ2-1	CASSLHRLGGLNEQFF	TGTGCCAGCAGCTTACATAGGTTGGGGGGACTCAATGAGCAGTTCTTC
once	TRBV5-6	NA	TRBJ2-1	CASSLADEQFF	TGTGCCAGCAGCTTAGCCGATGAGCAGTTCTTC
once	TRBV19	NA	TRBJ2-2	CASSNDWSNTGELFF	TGTGCCAGTAGTAACGACTGGTCGAACACCGGGGAGCTGTTTTTT
NA	TRBV6-5	NA	TRBJ2-5	CASMDGGNPQETQYF	TGTGCCAGCATGGACGGAGGAAACCCCCAAGAGACCCAGTACTTC
NA	TRBV27	NA	TRBJ2-7	CASRRAVERSYEQYF	TGTGCCAGCAGGCGGGCTGTGGAGCGGTCCTACGAGCAGTACTTC
NA	TRBV6-5	TRBD2	TRBJ2-3	CASSLTSGEQDTQYF	TGTGCCAGCAGTCTGACTAGCGGGGAACAAGATACGCAGTATTTT